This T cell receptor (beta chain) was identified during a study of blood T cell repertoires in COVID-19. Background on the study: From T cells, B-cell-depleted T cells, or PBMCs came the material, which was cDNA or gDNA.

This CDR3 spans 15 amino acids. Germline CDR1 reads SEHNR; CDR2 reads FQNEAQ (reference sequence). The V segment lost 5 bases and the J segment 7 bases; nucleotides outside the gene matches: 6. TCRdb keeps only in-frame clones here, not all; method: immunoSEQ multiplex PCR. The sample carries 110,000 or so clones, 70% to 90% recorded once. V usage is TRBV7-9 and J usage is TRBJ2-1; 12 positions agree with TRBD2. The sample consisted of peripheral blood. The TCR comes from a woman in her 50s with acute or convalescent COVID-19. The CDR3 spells CASSRGTSGPNEQFF. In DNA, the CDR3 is TGTGCCAGCAGCCGGGGGACTAGCGGGCCTAATGAGCAGTTCTTC.